This is a list of T cell receptor beta chains from one sample in a study of patients with pleural tuberculosis. MiXCR was run by TCRdb on the reads, yielding one entry per CDR3 protein. The sample contains around 50,000 distinct CDR3 sequences, less than 8% of which appear only once. Receptor source: a human donor with pleural tuberculosis. Each CDR3 is given with its conserved first and last residue. The D gene is left open where the match is weak. Rows give clone size only sometimes, using once, few, many, or a class for an expanded clone.

abundance | j_gene | d_gene | v_gene | CDR3aa | CDR3nt
many | TRBJ2-7 | . | TRBV6-1 | CASTQGYDYEQYF | TGTGCCAGCACCCAGGGGTACGACTACGAGCAGTACTTC
. | TRBJ1-5 | . | TRBV12-3/TRBV12-4 | CDSSLDIFTSQPQHF | TGTGACAGCAGTTTGGACATCTTTACGAGTCAGCCCCAGCATTTT
. | TRBJ2-1 | . | TRBV5-1 | CASSLFRYNEQFF | TGCGCCAGCAGCTTGTTCAGATACAATGAGCAGTTCTTC
few | TRBJ2-2 | . | TRBV7-3 | CASSLTFGTGELFF | TGTGCCAGCAGCTTAACGTTCGGCACCGGGGAGCTGTTTTTT
many | TRBJ2-1 | . | TRBV20-1 | CSARSIPTYNEQFF | TGCAGTGCTAGATCCATCCCCACCTACAATGAGCAGTTCTTC
many | TRBJ1-1 | . | TRBV2 | CASGGQTEAFF | TGTGCCAGCGGTGGGCAGACTGAAGCTTTCTTT
many | TRBJ1-4 | TRBD1 | TRBV11-1 | CASSLGQGRTEKLFF | TGTGCCAGCAGCTTAGGACAGGGTAGGACTGAAAAACTGTTTTTT
many | TRBJ1-3 | . | TRBV7-1 | CASSSRTSGDGNTIYF | TGTGCCAGCAGCTCTCGGACCAGCGGAGATGGAAACACCATATATTTT
few | TRBJ1-1 | TRBD1 | TRBV19 | CASRRGQGLSEAFF | TGTGCCAGTAGGAGGGGACAGGGGTTATCTGAAGCTTTCTTT
many | TRBJ1-6 | . | TRBV12-3/TRBV12-4 | CASSTLWADPNSPLHF | TGTGCCAGCAGTACCCTTTGGGCAGACCCTAATTCACCCCTCCACTTT
many | TRBJ2-3 | TRBD1 | TRBV12-5 | CASGPTRGRGDTQYF | TGTGCTAGTGGTCCTACCAGGGGGCGAGGAGATACGCAGTATTTT
many | TRBJ2-2 | . | TRBV27 | CASSSRGGGTGELFF | TGTGCCAGCAGTTCCCGGGGCGGTGGCACCGGGGAGCTGTTTTTT
. | TRBJ2-5 | . | TRBV13 | CASSIGDAARTQYF | TGTGCCAGCAGCATAGGCGACGCCGCACGGACCCAGTACTTC
many | TRBJ1-3 | TRBD1 | TRBV11-1 | CASSNVWTGGSGNTIYF | TGTGCCAGCAGCAACGTATGGACAGGGGGCTCTGGAAACACCATATATTTT
many | TRBJ2-2 | . | TRBV3-1 | CASSPTAGGELFF | TGTGCCAGCAGCCCCACCGCAGGCGGGGAGCTGTTTTTT
few | TRBJ2-1 | . | TRBV9 | CASSVEGGLYNEQFF | TGTGCCAGCAGCGTAGAAGGCGGACTTTACAATGAGCAGTTCTTC
many | TRBJ1-1 | . | TRBV7-3 | CASKGPGSTEAFF | TGTGCCAGCAAGGGGCCGGGTAGCACTGAAGCTTTCTTT
few | TRBJ2-3 | . | TRBV20-1 | CSARTAGDLKETDTQYF | TGCAGTGCTAGGACGGCAGGGGACTTAAAGGAGACAGATACGCAGTATTTT
. | TRBJ2-1 | . | TRBV19 | CASSIMDGSRDEQFF | TGTGCCAGTAGTATAATGGACGGGAGTCGCGATGAGCAGTTCTTC
few | TRBJ2-1 | . | TRBV5-4 | CASSLKLSGNEQFF | TGTGCCAGCAGCTTGAAACTTAGTGGCAATGAGCAGTTCTTC
many | TRBJ2-3 | TRBD1 | TRBV4-2 | CASSPGQALNTDTQYF | TGTGCCAGCAGCCCTGGACAGGCGCTTAACACAGATACGCAGTATTTT
many | TRBJ2-3 | . | TRBV10-3 | CAISPSAGYTDTQYF | TGTGCCATCAGTCCCTCCGCGGGCTACACAGATACGCAGTATTTT
many | TRBJ1-1 | TRBD1 | TRBV25-1 | CASRPTGGFFAEAFF | TGTGCCAGCAGGCCGACAGGGGGATTCTTCGCTGAAGCTTTCTTT
. | TRBJ2-5 | TRBD2 | TRBV29-1 | CSVFSSGTFETQYF | TGCAGCGTTTTTAGTAGCGGGACCTTTGAGACCCAGTACTTC
. | TRBJ2-7 | . | TRBV28 | CASSLIAGNEQYF | TGTGCCAGCAGTTTAATTGCGGGGAACGAGCAGTACTTC
many | TRBJ1-3 | TRBD1 | TRBV25-1 | CASSPTGQGDRNTIYF | TGTGCCAGCAGTCCTACGGGACAGGGGGACCGAAACACCATATATTTT
many | TRBJ2-2 | . | TRBV14 | CASSQSLNTGELFF | TGTGCCAGCAGCCAATCATTGAACACCGGGGAGCTGTTTTTT
few | TRBJ2-5 | TRBD1 | TRBV29-1 | CSTWTGYQETQYF | TGCAGCACCTGGACAGGGTACCAAGAGACCCAGTACTTC